Each of the 13 T cell receptor beta chains below was sequenced from the same sample in a study of shared clonotypes between healthy human individuals. Some clones are missing from TCRdb's copy, which holds only in-frame ones; the method was immunoSEQ multiplex PCR. The sample has about half a million clones, 79% seen once. Input material: PBMCs. The receptor set was obtained from a woman aged 40 to 50 in good health. Some clones in this sample may be carry-over from other donors' samples.

The gene calls are TRBV30 and TRBJ1-5, with 8 bases aligning to TRBD1. Losses at the gene ends were 2 bases for V and 7 bases for J; bases not matched to a gene: 7. Germline assignment: CDR1 GTSNPN and CDR2 SVGIG (reference sequence). The CDR3 has 14 amino acids. The CDR3 region is CAWSPDRGGQPQHF. The CDR3 region has the DNA TGTGCCTGGAGTCCCGACAGGGGAGGACAGCCCCAGCATTTT.

This clone was recorded a few times. J is TRBJ1-1 and V is TRBV29-1; possibly TRBD1 for D (6 bases). With 4 bases removed from V and 1 base from J, the gap between germline ends came to 10 bases. Germline V gene lookup returns CDR1 SQVTM and CDR2 ANQGSEA. This CDR3 region has 13 residues. The CDR3 DNA sequence: TGCAGCGTTGTGGGGGCCAGGAACACTGAAGCTTTCTTT. Protein product: CSVVGARNTEAFF.

The V call is TRBV7-6, the J call TRBJ2-5; D may be TRBD2 (5 bases). Between the trimmed V and J ends, which lost 4 bases and 0 bases, there was a span of 21 bases. The germline V gene has CDR1 SGHVS and CDR2 FNYEAQ. The CDR3 has 18 amino acids. The CDR3 region has the DNA TGTGCCAGCAGCTCCTATGGTGTCGAGCGGAGGTACCAAGAGACCCAGTACTTC. This encodes CASSSYGVERRYQETQYF. The variable domain in full, completed from reference TRBV7-6 and TRBJ2-5, reads GAGVSQSPRYKVTKRGQDVALRCDPISGHVSLYWYRQALGQGPEFLTYFNYEAQQDKSGLPNDRFSAERPEGSISTLTIQRTEQRDSAMYRCASSSYGVERRYQETQYFGPGTRLLVL.

This clone appeared once. V is TRBV21-1 and J is TRBJ2-6; the table calls TRBD1, which could not be checked here. TRBV21-1 is a recognized pseudogene. This CDR3 is 24 amino acids long. The CDR3 bases are TGTGCCAGCAGCAGCGTGGAAATGTTCGGATGTACAGCAATAATTCCCTCTGGGGCCAACGTCCTGACTTTC. The encoded protein is CASSSVEMFGCTAIIPSGANVLTF.

The chain employs TRBV29-1 and TRBJ2-5; TRBD1 matches at 7 bases. CDR3 length equals 13 residues. Germline assignment: CDR1 SQVTM and CDR2 ANQGSEA. J gave up 1 base and V 6 bases, and 5 bases lay outside the gene matches. The CDR3 sequence is CSVHRGRQETQYF. Written as DNA, the CDR3 is TGCAGCGTACACAGGGGTCGCCAAGAGACCCAGTACTTC.

This chain links TRBV2 with TRBJ1-4, with D hard to call. The CDR3 loop spans 12 amino acids. With 10 bases removed from V and 7 bases from J, the gap between germline ends came to 13 bases. Germline CDR1 reads SNHLY; CDR2 reads FYNNEI. CDR3 bases: TGTGCCACCAGCATCGAGGGTGAAAAACTGTTTTTT. Its translation is CATSIEGEKLFF.

The V gene is TRBV5-4, the J gene TRBJ2-6, with a weak D call TRBD2 (5 bases). CDR1 and CDR2 (germline): SGHNT, YYREEE (reference sequence). V lost 5 bases and J lost 2, with 11 bases in between. This CDR3 has 15 amino acids. The DNA of the CDR3 is TGTGCCAGCAGAGCAAGGAGGACTGGGGCCAACGTCCTGACTTTC. Its translation: CASRARRTGANVLTF.

To note about this clone: This may arise from a read error, as a much more abundant clone is one base away. The V call is TRBV2, the J call TRBJ2-7; D might be TRBD1 or TRBD2, each matching 5 bases. CDR1 is SNHLY and CDR2 is FYNNEI in the germline V gene. V was shortened by 4 bases and J by 2 bases, with 9 bases between the two germline ends. The CDR3 length is 13 residues. DNA for the CDR3: TGTGCCAGCAGTGCGGGACGGACCTACGAGCAGTACTTC. Translation: CASSAGRTYEQYF.

As for this clone: One junction end does not reproduce the germline sequence, and a read error may be involved. J is TRBJ1-5 and V is TRBV4-2, with a tentative D call TRBD1 (6 bases). The CDR3 is 16 amino acids. Germline CDR1 and CDR2: LGHNA and YNFKEQ. CDR3 nucleotides: TGTGCCAGCACCCAAGCGGCGGGGGCGTACAATCAGCCCCAGCATTTT. Its protein is CASTQAAGAYNQPQHF.

The chain uses TRBV6-6 and TRBJ2-7; no clear D gene. Between the trimmed V and J ends, which lost 4 bases and 5 bases, there was a span of 9 bases. The CDR3 length is 12 residues. Looked up from germline, CDR1 is MNHNY and CDR2 is SVGAGI (reference sequence). CDR3 in amino acids: CASSSRTDEQYF. The CDR3 coding sequence is TGTGCCAGCAGTTCCCGTACCGACGAGCAGTACTTC.

This clone appeared once. The rearrangement links TRBV18 to TRBJ1-5; possible D gene TRBD1, 6 bases. Germline CDR1 KGHSH, CDR2 LQKENI. V was cut by 3 bases and J by 9 bases, with 15 bases left in between. This CDR3 is 14 amino acids long. The CDR3 DNA reads TGTGCCAGCTCACCGTCGGTGGGGGCCGGGCCCCAGCATTTT. Its protein is CASSPSVGAGPQHF.

The chain couples TRBV11-2 to TRBJ2-5, with 7 bases lining up with TRBD2. TRBJ2-7 explains the end of the DNA better; the J call may be wrong. This CDR3 contains 13 residues. Germline V gene sequence: CDR1 SGHAT, CDR2 FQNNGV. The CDR3 DNA reads as TGTGCCAGCAACTACGGGGGGTCCTACGAGCAGTACTTC. Translation: CASNYGGSYEQYF.

J is TRBJ2-3 and V is TRBV9; 10 positions agree with TRBD1. V was pared by 0 bases and J by 5 bases, with 9 bases of the junction left unmatched. The CDR3 consists of 17 residues. In germline, CDR1 is SGDLS, CDR2 YYNGEE. The CDR3 is CASSVDSGQGELDTQYF. The CDR3 DNA sequence: TGTGCCAGCAGCGTAGATTCCGGACAGGGGGAGTTAGATACGCAGTATTTT.